The T cell receptor beta chain described here comes from a study of long-term antiretroviral therapy in people with HIV. Sequencing relied on immunoSEQ assay v3.0, run at survey level. The protocol was immunoSEQ multiplex PCR, while the TCRdb copy is restricted to in-frame clones and leaves out a portion. The sample holds 30,000 to 40,000 clones; approximately 85% are singletons and the top ten take almost 4.5%. Each participant with HIV received care in the United States. The trim removed 4 bases at V and 7 bases at J, leaving 9 bases unmatched. This CDR3 comprises 15 residues. Germline V CDR1 and CDR2: MNHEY, SVGAGI.

This chain joins TRBV6-5 and TRBJ2-1; 8 bases fit TRBD2. The specimen was unsorted PBMCs, collected about 3.4 years after starting antiretroviral therapy. The clonotype originates from a man younger than 30 with HIV. The CDR3 sequence is CASSSRAREGNEQFF. As DNA, the CDR3 is TGTGCCAGCAGTTCCCGGGCCCGGGAGGGGAATGAGCAGTTCTTC.